This record covers a single T cell receptor beta chain. Antigen: not known. One end of the junction varies from germline; a read error may be responsible. Time point denoted: persistent/refractory GD, antithyroid drugs over 5 years with positive TRAb. The TCR library was prepared using RNA isolated from PBMCs. It was by American Thyroid Association guidelines that Graves' disease was diagnosed. Approximately 9.9-milliliter peripheral blood samples went into EDTA tubes. This record comes from a study of regulatory T cells in long-lasting Graves disease. Study observations and caveats: Reduced TCR diversity was observed in persistent Graves' patients versus newly diagnosed patients.

Construction of the TCR beta libraries employed iRepertoire HTBI primers in conjunction with Arm-PCR of CDR3 regions. Authors' processing steps: Throughout the samples, researchers identified around 65 TRBV and about 15 TRBJ segments. TCRdb reprocessed the multiplex PCR reads via MiXCR and lists one record per CDR3 protein. The V and J calls and clone size are TCRdb's, not the authors'. The sample has some 420,000 distinct CDR3 sequences, roughly 22% seen once. The germline V gene encodes CDR1 MNHEY and CDR2 SVGEGT. The length of the CDR3 is 11 residues. The sequence came from a female donor with Graves disease. The rearrangement joins TRBV6-2 or TRBV6-3 to TRBJ2-5, with a tentative D call TRBD2 (6 bases). Sequences were derived from peripheral blood mononuclear cells (PBMCs), sampled when the disease was refractory, from a patient treated with antithyroid drugs. In nucleotides, the CDR3 is TGTGCCAGCAAATATGGGGAGGAAGCGGTCTTC. This gives the protein CASKYGEEAVF.